This paragraph reports one T cell receptor (beta chain). The data stem from a study of blood T cell repertoires in COVID-19. Study details: T cells, B-cell-depleted T cells, or PBMCs provided the cDNA or gDNA that served as material.

Trimming left V 6 bases short and J 4 bases short, with 20 bases between. CDR1 is MDHEN and CDR2 is SYDVKM in the germline V gene. This CDR3 has 16 amino acids. How the authors handled the data: Cell counts per sample came from amplifying reference gene primers. The protocol was immunoSEQ multiplex PCR, while the TCRdb copy is restricted to in-frame clones and leaves out a portion. The DNA gave D and trimming, while V, J and clone size come from that table. The sample records about 150,000 clones, 84% being singletons. Sequenced: peripheral blood. The sequence was obtained from a human donor in a cohort sampled during active COVID-19. The chain combines TRBV28 with TRBJ2-3; D possibly corresponds to TRBD2 (7 bases). The CDR3 reads CASSPPMGGGPDTQYF. The CDR3 DNA reads TGTGCCAGCAGCCCCCCTATGGGGGGGGGCCCAGATACGCAGTATTTT.